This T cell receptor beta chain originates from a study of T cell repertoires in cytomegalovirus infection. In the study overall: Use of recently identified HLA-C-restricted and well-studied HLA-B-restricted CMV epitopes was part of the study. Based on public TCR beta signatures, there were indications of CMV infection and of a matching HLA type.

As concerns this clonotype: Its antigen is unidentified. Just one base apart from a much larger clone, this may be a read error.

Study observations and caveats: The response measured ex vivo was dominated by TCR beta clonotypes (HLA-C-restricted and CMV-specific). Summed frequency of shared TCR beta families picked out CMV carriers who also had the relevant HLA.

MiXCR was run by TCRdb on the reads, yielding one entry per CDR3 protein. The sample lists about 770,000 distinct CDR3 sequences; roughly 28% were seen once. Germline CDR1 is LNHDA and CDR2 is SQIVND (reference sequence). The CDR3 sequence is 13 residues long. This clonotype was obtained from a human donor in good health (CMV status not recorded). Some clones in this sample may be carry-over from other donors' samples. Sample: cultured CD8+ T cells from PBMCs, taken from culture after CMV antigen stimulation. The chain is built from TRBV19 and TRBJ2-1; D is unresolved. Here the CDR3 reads CASSISSYNEQSF. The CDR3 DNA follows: TGTGCCAGTAGTATTAGCTCCTACAATGAGCAGTCCTTC.